This T cell receptor (beta chain) comes out of a study of blood T cell repertoires in COVID-19. Study overall: From the United States, Italy and Spain came samples of acute and convalescent COVID-19. Sources were T cells, B-cell-depleted T cells, or PBMCs; the material itself was cDNA or gDNA.

Original data processing: Estimation of nucleated cell counts was performed using reference gene primer amplification. Only in-frame clones appear in the TCRdb table, and some are missing; sequencing was by immunoSEQ multiplex PCR. V and J calls and clone size are given by that table; D and trimming were obtained from the DNA. The sample carries some 130,000 clones, about 70% recorded once. CDR3 size: 15 residues. V was trimmed by 0 bases and J by 6 bases, leaving 15 bases between them. The germline CDR1 and CDR2 sequences are SGHTA and FQGTGA. The TCR was taken from a woman in her 70s with acute or convalescent COVID-19. The rearrangement uses TRBV7-3 and TRBJ2-7, with a weak D call TRBD2 (6 bases). The sequenced sample was peripheral blood. CDR3 DNA sequence: TGTGCCAGCAGCTTAACCGGGACTCCCCTTGTCGAGCAGTACTTC. This encodes CASSLTGTPLVEQYF.